The T cell receptor beta chain described here comes from a study of Graves' ophthalmopathy and Graves' hyperthyroidism. Study findings and constraints: Most expanded clonotypes in thyroid above 0.001 frequency also showed up in blood.

This clonotype was seen more than once but under ten times. As yet, its antigen is unknown. The sequenced template was RNA, covering the TCR beta CDR3 region. In the first round, RT-PCR was carried out with HTBI primers, and a multiplex PCR formed the second round. MiXCR, applied by TCRdb to the multiplex PCR reads, yields one record per CDR3 protein. The repertoire holds around 1.1 million distinct CDR3 sequences, with 35% to 40% as singletons. Trimming stripped 3 bases from V and 8 bases from J, with 17 bases between. The germline V gene has CDR1 SGHDT and CDR2 YYEEEE. The CDR3 consists of 15 residues. Exclusion covered patients with other autoimmune diseases or uncontrolled infections (as well as pregnancy or lactation).

This clonotype originated in an adult man with Graves' hyperthyroidism. The V and J genes are TRBV5-6 and TRBJ2-2; D possibly corresponds to TRBD2 (5 bases). Sequenced: peripheral blood or thyroid tissue (not recorded which). The CDR3 loop is CASSYLPPRRGELFF. CDR3 in DNA: TGTGCCAGCAGCTACCTGCCACCCCGGAGGGGGGAGCTGTTTTTT.